The 14 T cell receptor beta chains below were found in one sample sequenced in a study of T cell repertoires in cytomegalovirus infection (dated by TCRdb to the late 2010s). TCRdb names Illumina HiSeq 1500 as the instrument used. Using fastp trimming at Q25 and MiXCR clonotype assembly, TCRdb reanalyzed the public sequencing data and kept in-frame beta chains. Rows are unified per CDR3 protein, each entry keeping the most common DNA and genes. The sample has around 180,000 distinct CDR3 sequences on record, approximately 19% of them singletons. The ten largest account for 2.5% to 3% of the sample. Sequenced: PBMCs. Receptors were obtained from a human donor in good health (CMV status not recorded). Some clones in this sample may be carry-over from other donors' samples.

This sequence joins TRBV29-1 and TRBJ1-1; 8 bases are shared with TRBD1. The CDR3 has 15 amino acids. The germline gives CDR1 SQVTM, CDR2 ANQGSEA. Germline trimming cut 4 bases from V and 4 bases from J; bases unmatched to any gene: 11. The DNA for the CDR3 is TGCAGCGTTGGAAACCGAGGACAGGGCGGCACTGAAGCTTTCTTT. Encoded protein: CSVGNRGQGGTEAFF. Full variable domain (rest looked up from reference TRBV29-1 and TRBJ1-1): SAVISQKPSRDICQRGTSLTIQCQVDSQVTMMFWYRQQPGQSLTLIATANQGSEATYESGFVIDKFPISRPNLTFSTLTVSNMSPEDSSIYLCSVGNRGQGGTEAFFGQGTRLTVV.

This clonotype was seen repeatedly, ten times or more. The chain has TRBV7-2 and TRBJ1-2; 8 bases map to TRBD1. CDR1 is SGHTA and CDR2 is FQGNSA in the germline V gene. There are 13 residues in the CDR3. The J segment lost 7 bases and the V segment lost 6 bases, leaving 7 bases of the junction unmatched. CDR3: CASSPDRAGGYTF. CDR3 in DNA: TGTGCCAGCAGTCCGGACAGGGCTGGTGGCTACACCTTC.

V and J are TRBV12-3 or TRBV12-4 and TRBJ1-6; 9 bases match TRBD1. Unmatched junction bases numbered 2, after V lost 1 base and J lost 10 bases. CDR3 length: 14 amino acids. DNA for the CDR3: TGTGCCAGCAGTTTAGGGGACAGGGAATCACCCCTCCACTTT. Translating it yields CASSLGDRESPLHF.

This clonotype was seen more than once but under ten times. The chain combines TRBV5-1 with TRBJ2-7; TRBD1 agrees at 7 bases. CDR1 and CDR2 from the germline V gene are SGHRS and YFSETQ. CDR3 length: 14 residues. The J segment lost 4 bases and the V segment lost 4 bases, leaving 8 bases of the junction unmatched. The CDR3 DNA reads TGCGCCAGCAGCGGGGGACAGCCTCAATACGAGCAGTACTTC. It encodes CASSGGQPQYEQYF.

The rearrangement uses TRBV29-1 and TRBJ2-7, with unresolved D. Per germline, CDR1 SQVTM and CDR2 ANQGSEA. This CDR3 has 12 residues. Trimming cost V 0 bases and J 9 bases, with 12 bases left between them. The CDR3 spells CSVEDGPTGQYF. The CDR3 nucleotides are TGCAGCGTTGAAGACGGCCCAACCGGGCAGTACTTC.

The rearrangement uses TRBV5-6 and TRBJ1-1; possibly TRBD1 for D (5 bases). V shed 2 bases and J shed 6 bases, with 11 bases lying between them. The CDR3 runs 13 residues. Germline values: CDR1 SGHDT, CDR2 YYEEEE. The CDR3 region has the DNA TGTGCCAGCAGCTTTGGGGGGATCGCTGAAGCTTTCTTT. Translating gives CASSFGGIAEAFF. Variable domain in full (rest from reference TRBV5-6 and TRBJ1-1): DAGVTQSPTHLIKTRGQQVTLRCSPKSGHDTVSWYQQALGQGPQFIFQYYEEEERQRGNFPDRFSGHQFPNYSSELNVNALLLGDSALYLCASSFGGIAEAFFGQGTRLTVV.

This clonotype has at least ten counts. The rearrangement links TRBV6-2 or TRBV6-3 to TRBJ1-5; TRBD1 might be the D (6 bases). Germline lookup yields CDR1 MNHEY and CDR2 SVGEGT. CDR3 length equals 16 residues. The ends were cut back, 6 bases at V and 2 bases at J, with 17 bases in the middle. The CDR3 DNA sequence: TGTGCCAGCAGAGACCTACAGGGAAAAGGCAATCAGCCCCAGCATTTT. Residues: CASRDLQGKGNQPQHF.

This clonotype occurred a few times. This chain connects TRBV2 to TRBJ1-5, with D possibly TRBD1 on 5 matching bases. The CDR3 is 13 residues long. Germline CDR1 is SNHLY and CDR2 is FYNNEI. Trimming removed 8 bases at V and 0 bases at J, with 8 bases between. CDR3 in amino acids: CASGGYSNQPQHF. The CDR3 DNA reads TGTGCCAGCGGGGGATATAGCAATCAGCCCCAGCATTTT.

In its sample, this clonotype was seen a few times. The CDR3 DNA reads as TGTGCCAGCGGTGCCAGGGGTGGGGAGCTGTTTTTT. This gives the protein CASGARGGELFF. The chain couples TRBV6-5 to TRBJ2-2, with D maybe TRBD1 (6 bases). This CDR3 is 12 amino acids long. The germline gives CDR1 MNHEY, CDR2 SVGAGI. Trimming pared 8 bases from V and 8 bases from J, leaving 12 bases between.

This clonotype was seen only a few times. This chain uses TRBV7-8 with TRBJ1-2; 7 bases fit TRBD1. The CDR3 is made up of 17 amino acids. V shed 0 bases and J 1 base; nucleotides not matched to a gene: 8. The germline gives CDR1 SGHVS, CDR2 FQNEAQ. CDR3 loop: CASSLATGAEINYGYTF. DNA of the CDR3: TGTGCCAGCAGCTTAGCTACAGGGGCAGAAATTAACTATGGCTACACCTTC.

This clonotype was picked up many times. This chain links TRBV7-3 with TRBJ2-1; 13 positions match TRBD2. The CDR3 spans 15 residues. The V gene end was trimmed by 5 bases and the J gene end by 9 bases; junction bases not matched to a gene: 7. Germline CDR1 is SGHTA and CDR2 is FQGTGA. The chain's CDR3 is CASSELAGGRGEQFF. As DNA, the CDR3 is TGTGCCAGCAGCGAACTAGCGGGAGGGCGCGGTGAGCAGTTCTTC.

J is TRBJ1-1 and V is TRBV23-1; possible D gene TRBD1, 5 bases. TRBV23-1 is given ORF status, its function remaining uncertain. The V end lost 8 bases, the J end lost 7 bases, and 11 bases lay between the germline ends. The CDR3 covers 11 residues. The CDR3 coding sequence is TGCGCCAGCCGACGACAGTGTGAAGCTTTCTTT. Its translation is CASRRQCEAFF.

This chain uses TRBV5-4 with TRBJ2-3, with a tentative D call TRBD2 (6 bases). Germline V gives CDR1 SGHNT, CDR2 YYREEE (reference sequence). This CDR3 is built from 11 residues. Trimming pared 10 bases from V and 7 bases from J, leaving 13 bases between. CDR3 nucleotides: TGTGCCTGCGCCCGGGGGAATACGCAGTATTTT. Protein product: CACARGNTQYF.

The chain combines TRBV20-1 with TRBJ2-7, with 9 bases aligning to TRBD2. This CDR3 has 14 residues. In germline, CDR1 is DFQATT, CDR2 SNEGSKA (reference sequence). With 6 bases clipped from V and 2 bases from J, the junction kept 8 bases outside the gene matches. This chain's CDR3 is CSAQTSGTTYEQYF. The CDR3 nucleotides read TGCAGTGCCCAGACTAGCGGCACGACCTACGAGCAGTACTTC.